This T cell receptor beta chain derives from a study of cytotoxic CD8 clonotypes in ibrutinib-treated CLL. The germline gives CDR1 SGHDT, CDR2 YYEEEE. The CDR3 extends over 14 amino acids. V was pared by 6 bases and J by 4 bases, with 7 bases of the junction left unmatched. Libraries were prepared by immunoSEQ multiplex PCR; TCRdb keeps only in-frame clonotypes and omits some of them. The repertoire holds about 130,000 clones, with under 90% as singletons. This rearrangement joins TRBV5-6 to TRBJ1-3; 7 positions agree with TRBD1. The sequence was collected from a human donor with chronic lymphocytic leukemia. The sample consisted of PBMCs, taken after 24 months of ibrutinib treatment. In DNA form, the CDR3 reads TGTGCCAGCAAACCAGGGGGGCAGGGAAACACCATATATTTT. Protein sequence: CASKPGGQGNTIYF.